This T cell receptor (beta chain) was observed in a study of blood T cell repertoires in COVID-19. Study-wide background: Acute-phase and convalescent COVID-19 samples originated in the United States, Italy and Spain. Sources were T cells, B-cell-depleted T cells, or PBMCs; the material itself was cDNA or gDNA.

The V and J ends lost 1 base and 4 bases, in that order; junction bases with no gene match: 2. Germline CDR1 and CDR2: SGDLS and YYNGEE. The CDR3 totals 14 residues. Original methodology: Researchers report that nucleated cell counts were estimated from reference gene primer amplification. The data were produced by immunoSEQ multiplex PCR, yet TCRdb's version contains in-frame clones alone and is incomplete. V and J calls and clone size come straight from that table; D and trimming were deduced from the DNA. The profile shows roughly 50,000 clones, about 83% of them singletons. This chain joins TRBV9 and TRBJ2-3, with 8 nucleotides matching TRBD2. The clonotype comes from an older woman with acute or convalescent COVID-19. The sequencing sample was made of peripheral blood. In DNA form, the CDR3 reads TGTGCCAGCAGCGTATTTAGCGGGGCAGATACGCAGTATTTT. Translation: CASSVFSGADTQYF.